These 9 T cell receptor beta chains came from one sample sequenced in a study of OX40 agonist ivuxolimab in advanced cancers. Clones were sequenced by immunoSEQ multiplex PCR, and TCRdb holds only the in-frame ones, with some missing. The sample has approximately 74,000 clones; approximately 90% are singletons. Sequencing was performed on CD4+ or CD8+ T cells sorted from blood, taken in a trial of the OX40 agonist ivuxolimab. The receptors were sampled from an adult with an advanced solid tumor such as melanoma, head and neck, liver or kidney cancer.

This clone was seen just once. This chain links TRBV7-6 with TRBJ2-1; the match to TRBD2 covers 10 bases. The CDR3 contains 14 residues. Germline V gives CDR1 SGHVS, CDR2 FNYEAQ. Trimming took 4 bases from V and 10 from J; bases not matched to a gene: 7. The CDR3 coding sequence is TGTGCCAGCAGCTACCTAGCGGGAGTGTACGAGCAGTTCTTC. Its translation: CASSYLAGVYEQFF.

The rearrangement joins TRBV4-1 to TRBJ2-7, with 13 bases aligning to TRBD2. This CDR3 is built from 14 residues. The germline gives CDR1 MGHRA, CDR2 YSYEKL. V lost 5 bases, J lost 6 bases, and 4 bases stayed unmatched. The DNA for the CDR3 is TGCGCCAGCAGCGGGACTAGCGGGGTTGGCGAGCAGTACTTC. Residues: CASSGTSGVGEQYF.

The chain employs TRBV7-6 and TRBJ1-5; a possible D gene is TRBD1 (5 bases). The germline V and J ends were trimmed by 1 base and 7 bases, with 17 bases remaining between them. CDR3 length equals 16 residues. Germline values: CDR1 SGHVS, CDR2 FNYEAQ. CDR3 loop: CASSLETAGGGQPQHF. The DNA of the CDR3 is TGTGCCAGCAGCTTAGAGACAGCCGGAGGAGGACAGCCCCAGCATTTT. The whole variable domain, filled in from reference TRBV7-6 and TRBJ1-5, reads GAGVSQSPRYKVTKRGQDVALRCDPISGHVSLYWYRQALGQGPEFLTYFNYEAQQDKSGLPNDRFSAERPEGSISTLTIQRTEQRDSAMYRCASSLETAGGGQPQHFGDGTRLSIL.

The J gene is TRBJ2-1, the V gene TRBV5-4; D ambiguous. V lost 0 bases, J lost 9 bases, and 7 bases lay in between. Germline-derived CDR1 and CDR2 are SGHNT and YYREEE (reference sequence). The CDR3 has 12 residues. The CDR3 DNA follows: TGTGCCAGCAGCTTGGGGACGCTTGAGCAGTTCTTC. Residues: CASSLGTLEQFF. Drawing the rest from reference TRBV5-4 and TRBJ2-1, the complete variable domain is ETGVTQSPTHLIKTRGQQVTLRCSSQSGHNTVSWYQQALGQGPQFIFQYYREEENGRGNFPPRFSGLQFPNYSSELNVNALELDDSALYLCASSLGTLEQFFGPGTRLTVL.

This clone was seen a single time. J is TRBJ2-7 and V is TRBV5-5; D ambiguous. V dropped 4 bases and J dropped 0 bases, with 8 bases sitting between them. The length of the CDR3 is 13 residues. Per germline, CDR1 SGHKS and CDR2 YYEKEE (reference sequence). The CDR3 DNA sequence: TGTGCCAGCAGCCCTGCCAGCTCCTACGAGCAGTACTTC. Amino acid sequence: CASSPASSYEQYF.

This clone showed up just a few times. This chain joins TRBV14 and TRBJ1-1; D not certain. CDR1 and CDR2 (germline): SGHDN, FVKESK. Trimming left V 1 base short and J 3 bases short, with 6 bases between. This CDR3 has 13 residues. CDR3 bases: TGTGCCAGCAGCCAAGTTACACACACTGAAGCTTTCTTT. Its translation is CASSQVTHTEAFF.

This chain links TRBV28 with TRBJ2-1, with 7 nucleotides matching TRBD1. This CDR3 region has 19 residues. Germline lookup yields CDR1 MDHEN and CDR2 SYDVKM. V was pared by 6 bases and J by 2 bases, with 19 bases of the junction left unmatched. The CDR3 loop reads CASRRTGWTERGTYNEQFF. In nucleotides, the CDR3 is TGTGCCAGCAGGCGGACAGGTTGGACCGAAAGGGGAACCTACAATGAGCAGTTCTTC.

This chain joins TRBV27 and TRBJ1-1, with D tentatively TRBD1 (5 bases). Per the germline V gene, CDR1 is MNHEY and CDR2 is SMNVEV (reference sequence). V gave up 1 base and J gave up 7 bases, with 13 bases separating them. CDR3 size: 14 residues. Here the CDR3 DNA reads TGTGCCAGCAGTTTATTAGGGGAAAACTTTGAAGCTTTCTTT. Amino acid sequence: CASSLLGENFEAFF.

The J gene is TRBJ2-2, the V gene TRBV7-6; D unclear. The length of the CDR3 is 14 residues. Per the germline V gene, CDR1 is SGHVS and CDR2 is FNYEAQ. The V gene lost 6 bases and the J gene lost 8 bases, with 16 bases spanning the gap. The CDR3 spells CASSPGSSPGELFF. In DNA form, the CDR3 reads TGTGCCAGCAGTCCCGGATCCTCTCCGGGGGAGCTGTTTTTT.